The rows below give T cell receptor beta chains drawn from one sample of a study of T cell responses to AZD1222 COVID-19 vaccine. TCRdb keeps only in-frame clones here, not all; method: immunoSEQ multiplex PCR. The sample yields some 150,000 clones, roughly 88% seen once. The sequencing used peripheral blood, collected 28 days after the second AZD1222 dose. The receptors stem from an adult who received the AZD1222 COVID-19 vaccine. Both conserved end residues are part of each CDR3. The D gene is left open where the match is weak. Not every row has a clone size; where given, it reads once, few, many or a size class.

clone size: NA; J gene: TRBJ1-1; V gene: TRBV11-2; D gene: NA; CDR3 DNA: TGTGCCAGCAGCTACAACGGGGGCGGGATGAACACTGAAGCTTTCTTT; CDR3 protein: CASSYNGGGMNTEAFF
clone size: NA; J gene: TRBJ2-5; V gene: TRBV12-5; D gene: TRBD2; CDR3 DNA: TGTGCTAGTGGCTTGGGACTAGCAGTCCAAGAGACCCAGTACTTC; CDR3 protein: CASGLGLAVQETQYF
clone size: NA; J gene: TRBJ2-1; V gene: TRBV5-1; D gene: NA; CDR3 DNA: TGCGCCAGCAGCTTGGGGCCGCGGAGCTCCTACAATGAGCAGTTCTTC; CDR3 protein: CASSLGPRSSYNEQFF
clone size: NA; J gene: TRBJ2-7; V gene: TRBV11-2; D gene: TRBD2; CDR3 DNA: TGTGCCAGCAGCACCAGCGGGGCGCAGTACTTC; CDR3 protein: CASSTSGAQYF
clone size: once; J gene: TRBJ2-2; V gene: TRBV19; D gene: TRBD1; CDR3 DNA: TGTGCCAGTAAAGGACGGGACAGGGGACCCGGGGAGCTGTTTTTT; CDR3 protein: CASKGRDRGPGELFF
clone size: NA; J gene: TRBJ2-2; V gene: TRBV7-3; D gene: NA; CDR3 DNA: TGTGCCAGCAGTACAGTGAACACCGGGGAGCTGTTTTTT; CDR3 protein: CASSTVNTGELFF
clone size: NA; J gene: TRBJ1-1; V gene: TRBV4-1; D gene: TRBD1; CDR3 DNA: TGCGCCAGCAGCCAAGATTTTTCACGGGGGACAGGGGGGACTGAAGCTTTCTTT; CDR3 protein: CASSQDFSRGTGGTEAFF
clone size: NA; J gene: TRBJ1-6; V gene: TRBV3-1/TRBV3-2; D gene: NA; CDR3 DNA: TGTGCCAGCAGATTAGCGGCCGCAGGTGATTCACCCCTCCACTTT; CDR3 protein: CASRLAAAGDSPLHF
clone size: NA; J gene: TRBJ1-6; V gene: TRBV6-4; D gene: NA; CDR3 DNA: TGTGCCAGCAGTGACAGGGATAATTCACCCCTCCACTTT; CDR3 protein: CASSDRDNSPLHF
clone size: NA; J gene: TRBJ2-5; V gene: TRBV3-1/TRBV3-2; D gene: NA; CDR3 DNA: TGTGCCAGCAGCCAACCCGGCGGGCGCAAGGAGACCCAGTACTTC; CDR3 protein: CASSQPGGRKETQYF
clone size: NA; J gene: TRBJ2-2; V gene: TRBV20-1; D gene: NA; CDR3 DNA: TGCAGTGCTAGTTCTACAGGGTTCTCCACCGGGGAGCTGTTTTTT; CDR3 protein: CSASSTGFSTGELFF
clone size: NA; J gene: TRBJ1-3; V gene: TRBV2; D gene: TRBD1; CDR3 DNA: TGTGCCAGCAGTGAATTCGGGACAGGGTCCGGAAACACCATATATTTT; CDR3 protein: CASSEFGTGSGNTIYF
clone size: NA; J gene: TRBJ2-3; V gene: TRBV2; D gene: NA; CDR3 DNA: TGTGCCATCCAGCCAAGCGGAGGGGGAGATACGCAGTATTTT; CDR3 protein: CAIQPSGGGDTQYF
clone size: few; J gene: TRBJ1-5; V gene: TRBV15; D gene: NA; CDR3 DNA: TGTGCCACCAGCTCCTCCCAAGATCAGCCCCAGCATTTT; CDR3 protein: CATSSSQDQPQHF
clone size: NA; J gene: TRBJ1-6; V gene: TRBV7-9; D gene: NA; CDR3 DNA: TGTGCCAGCAATTTGGCTGACACCAGGAACTCACCCCTCCACTTT; CDR3 protein: CASNLADTRNSPLHF
clone size: NA; J gene: TRBJ2-1; V gene: TRBV7-3; D gene: TRBD2; CDR3 DNA: TGTGCCAGCAGCTTTACTAGCGGAACTTACAATGAGCAGTTCTTC; CDR3 protein: CASSFTSGTYNEQFF
clone size: NA; J gene: TRBJ1-2; V gene: TRBV7-8; D gene: NA; CDR3 DNA: TGTGCCAGCAGCTCGACGGGGGGTAACTATGGCTACACCTTC; CDR3 protein: CASSSTGGNYGYTF
clone size: NA; J gene: TRBJ1-2; V gene: TRBV13; D gene: NA; CDR3 DNA: TGTGCCAGCAGCGAGACAGGTATTAACTATGGCTACACCTTC; CDR3 protein: CASSETGINYGYTF
clone size: NA; J gene: TRBJ2-5; V gene: TRBV4-2; D gene: TRBD2; CDR3 DNA: TGTGCCAGCAGCCAAAGGCCTAGCGGGGCACAAGAGACCCAGTACTTC; CDR3 protein: CASSQRPSGAQETQYF
clone size: NA; J gene: TRBJ2-7; V gene: TRBV15; D gene: NA; CDR3 DNA: TGTGCCACCAGCAGAGACATCGGGTGGTACGAGCAGTACTTC; CDR3 protein: CATSRDIGWYEQYF
clone size: NA; J gene: TRBJ1-1; V gene: TRBV5-1; D gene: TRBD1; CDR3 DNA: TGCGCCAGCAGCTTGGTGGCAGGGGGCCGGAACACTGAAGCTTTCTTT; CDR3 protein: CASSLVAGGRNTEAFF
clone size: NA; J gene: TRBJ2-7; V gene: TRBV7-9; D gene: NA; CDR3 DNA: TGTGCCAGCAGCCCCCCCTTGGAGAGCCAACAGACCTACGAGCAGTACTTC; CDR3 protein: CASSPPLESQQTYEQYF
clone size: NA; J gene: TRBJ1-1; V gene: TRBV15; D gene: NA; CDR3 DNA: TGTGCCACCAGCAGTCAGGTGGGTACGGGCTTTGAAGCTTTCTTT; CDR3 protein: CATSSQVGTGFEAFF
clone size: NA; J gene: TRBJ2-5; V gene: TRBV4-1; D gene: NA; CDR3 DNA: TGCGCCAGCAGAGGGACCAGGGGTTTGAAGACCCAGTACTTC; CDR3 protein: CASRGTRGLKTQYF
clone size: NA; J gene: TRBJ2-7; V gene: TRBV2; D gene: NA; CDR3 DNA: TGTGCCAGCAGTGTAAAGGTGAACTACGAGCAGTACTTC; CDR3 protein: CASSVKVNYEQYF
clone size: NA; J gene: TRBJ2-1; V gene: TRBV7-9; D gene: TRBD1; CDR3 DNA: TGTGCCAGCAGCCCCGGGACAGGGTACGAAAATGAGCAGTTCTTC; CDR3 protein: CASSPGTGYENEQFF
clone size: NA; J gene: TRBJ1-1; V gene: TRBV5-1; D gene: NA; CDR3 DNA: TGCGCCAGCAGCCTAGGGGCTGGAGAGGGAAACACTGAAGCTTTCTTT; CDR3 protein: CASSLGAGEGNTEAFF
clone size: NA; J gene: TRBJ1-1; V gene: TRBV14; D gene: NA; CDR3 DNA: TGTGCCAGCAGCCAAGTGGTCGCGGTTCACAGCTATGAAGCTTTCTTT; CDR3 protein: CASSQVVAVHSYEAFF
clone size: NA; J gene: TRBJ2-2; V gene: TRBV25-1; D gene: NA; CDR3 DNA: TGTGCCAGCAGTCCAACAGGGATGGACACCGGGGAGCTGTTTTTT; CDR3 protein: CASSPTGMDTGELFF
clone size: NA; J gene: TRBJ1-2; V gene: TRBV7-9; D gene: TRBD1; CDR3 DNA: TGTGCCAGCAGCCCGGGACAGAGTTTCTATGGCTACACCTTC; CDR3 protein: CASSPGQSFYGYTF
clone size: once; J gene: TRBJ1-2; V gene: TRBV28; D gene: TRBD1; CDR3 DNA: TGTGCCAGCAGTTCCCGGGACAGGGGTGTTCGGGGCTACACCTTC; CDR3 protein: CASSSRDRGVRGYTF
clone size: NA; J gene: TRBJ2-1; V gene: TRBV4-2; D gene: TRBD2; CDR3 DNA: TGTGCCAGCAGCCAAGAGATAGCGGGCTACAATGAGCAGTTCTTC; CDR3 protein: CASSQEIAGYNEQFF
clone size: NA; J gene: TRBJ1-2; V gene: TRBV27; D gene: TRBD1; CDR3 DNA: TGTGCCAGCAGTCAGGGGGGGGGCTATGGCTACACCTTC; CDR3 protein: CASSQGGGYGYTF
clone size: NA; J gene: TRBJ1-1; V gene: TRBV6-5; D gene: TRBD1; CDR3 DNA: TGTGCCAGCAGAACTACAGGGGGGACTGAAGCTTTCTTT; CDR3 protein: CASRTTGGTEAFF